This T cell receptor beta chain was obtained from a study of blood T cell repertoires in COVID-19. Whole-study context: PBMCs, B-cell-depleted T cells, or T cells were the source of the cDNA or gDNA that made up the material.

With V trimmed by 5 bases and J by 3 bases, 13 bases remained unmatched. The CDR3 sequence is 17 residues long. The germline CDR1 and CDR2 sequences are SGHDN and FVKESK. The data were produced by immunoSEQ multiplex PCR, yet TCRdb's version contains in-frame clones alone and is incomplete. The top ten clones hold 4.6% of a sample with approximately 50,000 clones, nearly 95% of them seen once. The receptor's source is a man in his fifties or sixties with active COVID-19. The genes are TRBV14 and TRBJ2-7; 10 nucleotides line up with TRBD1. Sequencing used peripheral blood. CDR3 in amino acids: CASSASPGQGKIYEQYF. The DNA for the CDR3 is TGTGCCAGCAGCGCTAGTCCGGGACAGGGGAAAATCTACGAGCAGTACTTC.